The entry below gives a single T cell receptor (beta chain) sequence along with its context. This clonotype was seen a handful of times. Its antigen specificity is not known. Per-nucleotide qualities are absent, and no much larger clonotype sits a single base away. The sample originates from a study of T cell repertoires in cytomegalovirus infection (dated by TCRdb to about 2019). Regarding the research as a whole: Recently identified HLA-C-restricted CMV epitopes, whose presentation resists viral immunomodulation, were targeted by peptide stimulations together with well-studied HLA-B-restricted epitopes. Donor HLA type was relevant to the analysis, because carriage of CMV infection together with the matching HLA type was indicated by public TCR beta signatures. Study-wide findings and limitations: In the ex vivo response, HLA-C-restricted CMV-specific TCR beta clonotypes were dominant, and in two of eight donors the single most frequent clonotype came from this HLA-C-restricted group. Carriers of CMV infection plus the relevant HLA type were discriminated by the cumulative frequency of public TCR beta family members in the study cohort and in an independent roughly 370-donor cohort.

Sequenced using an Illumina HiSeq 1500. The public reads were quality trimmed at Q25 with fastp and then assembled into clones with MiXCR by TCRdb, keeping productive beta chains. Identical CDR3 proteins give one entry, which carries the most common genes and DNA. Present in this sample are 70,000 to 95,000 distinct CDR3 sequences, approximately 30% of which were seen just once. More than 70% of the sample comes from the top ten. The treatment or condition label for this specimen denotes: in vitro stimulation with specific CMV peptide epitopes to enrich CMV-specific T cells. The V end loses 4 bases and the J end loses 4 bases, and a stretch of 11 bases separates them. Taken from cysteine to phenylalanine, the CDR3 has 13 residues. Here the CDR3 DNA is all that survives: 39 bases in frame from base 1. The germline V gene specifies SQVTM as CDR1 and ANQGSEA as CDR2.

The sample consisted of CD8+ T cells from cultured PBMCs, taken from culture after CMV antigen stimulation. The sequence came from a human donor in good health (CMV status not recorded). Some clones in this sample may be carry-over from other donors' samples. Recombination connected TRBV29-1 to TRBJ1-5, with the D gene not clear enough to name. The DNA sequence is as follows: TGCAGCGTTGGGGAACAGCGGAATCAGCCCCAGCATTTT. It translates as CSVGEQRNQPQHF.